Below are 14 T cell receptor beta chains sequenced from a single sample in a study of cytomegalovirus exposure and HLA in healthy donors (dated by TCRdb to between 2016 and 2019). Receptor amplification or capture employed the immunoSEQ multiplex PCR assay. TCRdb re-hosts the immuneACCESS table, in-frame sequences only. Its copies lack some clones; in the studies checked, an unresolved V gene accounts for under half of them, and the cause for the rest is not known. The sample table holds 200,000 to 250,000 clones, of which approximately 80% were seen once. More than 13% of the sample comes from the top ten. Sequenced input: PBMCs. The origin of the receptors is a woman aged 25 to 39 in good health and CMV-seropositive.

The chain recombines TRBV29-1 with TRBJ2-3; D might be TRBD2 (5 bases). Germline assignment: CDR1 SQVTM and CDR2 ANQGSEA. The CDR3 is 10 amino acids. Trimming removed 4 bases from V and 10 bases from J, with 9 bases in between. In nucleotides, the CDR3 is TGCAGCGTTGCACGGGATGCGCAGTATTTT. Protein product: CSVARDAQYF.

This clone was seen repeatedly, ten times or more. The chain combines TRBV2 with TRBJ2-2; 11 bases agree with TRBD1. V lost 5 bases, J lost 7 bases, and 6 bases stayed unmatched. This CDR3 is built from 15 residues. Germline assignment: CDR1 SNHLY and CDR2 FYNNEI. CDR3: CASSMDRGQSGELFF. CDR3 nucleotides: TGTGCCAGCAGTATGGACAGGGGGCAGAGCGGGGAGCTGTTTTTT. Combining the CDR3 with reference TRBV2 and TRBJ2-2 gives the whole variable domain EPEVTQTPSHQVTQMGQEVILRCVPISNHLYFYWYRQILGQKVEFLVSFYNNEISEKSEIFDDQFSVERPDGSNFTLKIRSTKLEDSAMYFCASSMDRGQSGELFFGEGSRLTVL.

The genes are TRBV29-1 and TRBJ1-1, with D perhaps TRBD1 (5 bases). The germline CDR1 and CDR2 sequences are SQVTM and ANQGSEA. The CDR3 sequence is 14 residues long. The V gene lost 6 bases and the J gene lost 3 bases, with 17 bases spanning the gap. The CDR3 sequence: CSVGHSGGDTEAFF. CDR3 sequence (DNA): TGCAGCGTCGGACATTCGGGGGGGGACACTGAAGCTTTCTTT.

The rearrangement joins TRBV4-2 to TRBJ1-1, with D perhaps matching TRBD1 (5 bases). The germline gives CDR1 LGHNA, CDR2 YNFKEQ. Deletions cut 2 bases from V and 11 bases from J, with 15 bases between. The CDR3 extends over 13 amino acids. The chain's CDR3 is CASSQLVGGSAFF. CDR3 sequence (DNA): TGTGCCAGCAGCCAACTTGTGGGGGGGAGCGCTTTCTTT.

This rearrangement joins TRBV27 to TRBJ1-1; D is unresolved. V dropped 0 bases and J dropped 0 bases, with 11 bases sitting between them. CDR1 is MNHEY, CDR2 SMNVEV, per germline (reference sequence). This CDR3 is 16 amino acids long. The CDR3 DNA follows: TGTGCCAGCAGTTTATCGGGTCGACCTATGAACACTGAAGCTTTCTTT. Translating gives CASSLSGRPMNTEAFF.

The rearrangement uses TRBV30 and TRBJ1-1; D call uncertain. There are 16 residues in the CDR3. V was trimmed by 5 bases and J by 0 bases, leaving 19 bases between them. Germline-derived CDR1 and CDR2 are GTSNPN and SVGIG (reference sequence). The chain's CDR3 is CAWGGGRKTLNTEAFF. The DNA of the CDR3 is TGTGCCTGGGGCGGAGGTCGTAAGACGTTGAACACTGAAGCTTTCTTT.

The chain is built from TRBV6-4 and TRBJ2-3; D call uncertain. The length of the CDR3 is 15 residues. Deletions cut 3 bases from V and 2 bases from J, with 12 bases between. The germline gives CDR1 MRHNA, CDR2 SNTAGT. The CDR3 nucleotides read TGTGCCAGCAGTGAGAGTAGCTCCTTCACAGATACGCAGTATTTT. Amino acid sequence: CASSESSSFTDTQYF.

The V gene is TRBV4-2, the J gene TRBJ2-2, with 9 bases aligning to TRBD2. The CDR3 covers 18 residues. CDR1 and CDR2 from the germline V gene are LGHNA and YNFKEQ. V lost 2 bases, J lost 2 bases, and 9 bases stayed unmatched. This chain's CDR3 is CASSQKFTGTSNTGELFF. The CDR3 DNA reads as TGTGCCAGCAGCCAAAAATTCACCGGGACTAGCAACACCGGGGAGCTGTTTTTT.

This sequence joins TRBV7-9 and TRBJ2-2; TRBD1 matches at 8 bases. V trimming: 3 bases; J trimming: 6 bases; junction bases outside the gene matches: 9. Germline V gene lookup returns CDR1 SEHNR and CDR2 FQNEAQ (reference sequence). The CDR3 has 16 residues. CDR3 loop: CASSLGGQVMAGELFF. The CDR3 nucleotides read TGTGCCAGCAGCTTGGGGGGACAGGTCATGGCCGGGGAGCTGTTTTTT.

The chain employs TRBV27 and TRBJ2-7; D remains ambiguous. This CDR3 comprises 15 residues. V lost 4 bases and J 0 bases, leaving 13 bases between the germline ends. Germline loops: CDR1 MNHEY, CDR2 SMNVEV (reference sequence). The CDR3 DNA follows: TGTGCCAGCAGTTCCTCTGGCAGGAGCTCCTACGAGCAGTACTTC. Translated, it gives CASSSSGRSSYEQYF.

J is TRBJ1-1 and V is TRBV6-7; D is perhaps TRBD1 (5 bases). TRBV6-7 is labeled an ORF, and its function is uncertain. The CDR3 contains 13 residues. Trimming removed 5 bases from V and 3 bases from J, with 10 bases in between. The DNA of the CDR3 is TGTGCCAGCAGTAGACAGTCGGACACTGAAGCTTTCTTT. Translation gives CASSRQSDTEAFF.

The CDR3 spells CASSYLGRKEAFF. In nucleotides, the CDR3 is TGTGCCAGCAGTTACCTGGGGCGGAAAGAAGCTTTCTTT. This chain joins TRBV6-6 and TRBJ1-1, with a weak D call TRBD1 (5 bases). The CDR3 consists of 13 residues. CDR1 and CDR2 (germline): MNHNY, SVGAGI (reference sequence). Between the trimmed V and J ends, which lost 2 bases and 8 bases, there was a span of 12 bases.

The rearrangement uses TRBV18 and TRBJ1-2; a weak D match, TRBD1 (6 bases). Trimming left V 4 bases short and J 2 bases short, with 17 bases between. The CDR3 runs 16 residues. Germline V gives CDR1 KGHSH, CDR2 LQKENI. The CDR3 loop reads CASSLQGGGINYGYTF. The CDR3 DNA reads TGTGCCAGCTCACTACAGGGTGGAGGGATCAACTATGGCTACACCTTC.

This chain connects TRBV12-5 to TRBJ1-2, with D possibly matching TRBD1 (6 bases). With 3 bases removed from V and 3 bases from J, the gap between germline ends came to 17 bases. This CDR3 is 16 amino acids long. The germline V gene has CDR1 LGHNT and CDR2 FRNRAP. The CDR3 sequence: CASGFPGVGRDYGYTF. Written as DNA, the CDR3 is TGTGCTAGTGGTTTCCCAGGGGTGGGCAGGGACTATGGCTACACCTTC.